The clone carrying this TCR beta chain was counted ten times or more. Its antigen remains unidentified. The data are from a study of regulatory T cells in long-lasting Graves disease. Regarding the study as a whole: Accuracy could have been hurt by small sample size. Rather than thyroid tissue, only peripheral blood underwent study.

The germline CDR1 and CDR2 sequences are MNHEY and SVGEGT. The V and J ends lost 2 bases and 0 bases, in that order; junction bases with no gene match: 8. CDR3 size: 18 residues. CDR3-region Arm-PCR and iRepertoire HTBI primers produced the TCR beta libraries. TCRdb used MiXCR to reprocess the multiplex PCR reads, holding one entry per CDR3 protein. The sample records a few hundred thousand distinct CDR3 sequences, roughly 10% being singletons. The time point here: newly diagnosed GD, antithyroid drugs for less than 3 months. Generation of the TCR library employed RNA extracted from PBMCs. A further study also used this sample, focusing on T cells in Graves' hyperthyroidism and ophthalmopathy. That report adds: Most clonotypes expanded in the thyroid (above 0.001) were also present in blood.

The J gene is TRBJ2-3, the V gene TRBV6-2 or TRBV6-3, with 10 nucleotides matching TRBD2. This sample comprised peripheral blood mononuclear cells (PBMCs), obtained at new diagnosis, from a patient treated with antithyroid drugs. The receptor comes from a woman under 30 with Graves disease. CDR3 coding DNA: TGTGCCAGCAGTTACCCGGAGCTAGCGGGAGCAAGCACAGATACGCAGTATTTT. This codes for CASSYPELAGASTDTQYF.